These T cell receptor beta chains were read from a single sample in a study of cytomegalovirus exposure and HLA in healthy donors. Repertoires were generated with immunoSEQ multiplex PCR, while TCRdb's copy carries only in-frame clones and drops some. Among about 110,000 clones listed, around three quarters were seen once. The source material was PBMCs. The receptors shown here come from a male donor in good health and CMV-seronegative. CDR3s include the opening cysteine and the closing phenylalanine or tryptophan. The D gene is left open where the match is weak. Clone size is not always given. Where it is, it says once, few, many or a class for expanded clones.

>TRBD2|.|TRBV10-3|17|TRBJ2-7
CAISESLAGPNSYEQYF
TGTGCCATCAGTGAGTCTCTAGCGGGCCCTAACTCCTACGAGCAGTACTTC
>TRBD2|.|TRBV7-9|17|TRBJ2-3
CASSPWTSGRASDTQYF
TGTGCCAGCAGCCCATGGACTAGCGGGAGGGCTTCAGATACGCAGTATTTT
>.|.|TRBV28|12|TRBJ2-1
CASSISDNEQFF
TGTGCCAGCAGTATAAGCGACAATGAGCAGTTCTTC
>TRBD1|.|TRBV7-9|15|TRBJ1-5
CASSADGQVNQPQHF
TGTGCCAGCAGCGCAGACGGACAGGTTAATCAGCCCCAGCATTTT
>TRBD2|.|TRBV6-5|14|TRBJ2-7
CASSYYGRGHEQYF
TGTGCCAGCAGTTATTACGGGAGGGGCCACGAGCAGTACTTC
>TRBD2|once|TRBV5-1|15|TRBJ2-1
CASSFGLAGDNEQFF
TGCGCCAGCAGCTTCGGACTAGCCGGAGACAATGAGCAGTTCTTC
>TRBD2|.|TRBV7-6|19|TRBJ2-5
CASSLGPPGLAGAGGTQYF
TGTGCCAGCAGCTTAGGACCTCCGGGACTAGCGGGAGCTGGGGGGACCCAGTACTTC
>.|.|TRBV15|13|TRBJ2-5
CATSRGLLEAQYF
TGTGCCACCAGCAGAGGTCTACTGGAGGCCCAGTACTTC
>TRBD2|.|TRBV7-3|19|TRBJ2-1
CASSPLSRTSGSSYNEQFF
TGTGCCAGCAGCCCACTATCAAGGACTAGCGGGAGCTCCTACAATGAGCAGTTCTTC
>.|many|TRBV19|14|TRBJ2-6
CASSVNARANVLTF
TGTGCCAGTAGTGTCAATGCTAGGGCCAACGTCCTGACTTTC
>TRBD1|.|TRBV28|16|TRBJ2-1
CASSLWGQGKSNEQFF
TGTGCCAGCAGTTTATGGGGACAGGGTAAGAGCAATGAGCAGTTCTTC
>.|.|TRBV15|13|TRBJ1-1
CATSSLWNTEAFF
TGTGCCACCAGCAGTCTGTGGAACACTGAAGCTTTCTTT
>.|once|TRBV10-2|14|TRBJ2-7
CASSEFGQLDEQYF
TGCGCCAGCAGTGAGTTTGGGCAGTTGGACGAGCAGTACTTC
>TRBD1|.|TRBV6-5|15|TRBJ2-7
CASGTSGQGLFEQYF
TGTGCCAGCGGCACCTCGGGACAGGGGCTCTTCGAGCAGTACTTC
>TRBD2|.|TRBV9|17|TRBJ2-7
CASSVSLGLAGGHEQYF
TGTGCCAGCAGCGTTTCTCTCGGGCTAGCGGGAGGCCACGAGCAGTACTTC
>.|.|TRBV7-9|14|TRBJ1-2
CASSLVSVNYGYTF
TGTGCCAGCAGCTTAGTCAGTGTCAACTATGGCTACACCTTC
>TRBD1|.|TRBV4-1|15|TRBJ2-3
CASSPGRGQEDTQYF
TGCGCCAGCAGCCCAGGCAGGGGGCAGGAAGATACGCAGTATTTT
>.|.|TRBV27|15|TRBJ1-1
CASSLYGSPNTEAFF
TGTGCCAGCAGTTTATATGGGAGCCCGAACACTGAAGCTTTCTTT
>.|few|TRBV15|14|TRBJ1-2
CATSSAGSVYGYTF
TGTGCCACCAGCAGCGCAGGGTCGGTGTATGGCTACACCTTC
>TRBD1|.|TRBV5-8|13|TRBJ2-7
CASSWTGFYEQYF
TGTGCCAGCAGTTGGACAGGGTTCTACGAGCAGTACTTC
>.|once|TRBV7-2|16|TRBJ2-2
CASSPRGAGSTGELFF
TGTGCCAGCAGCCCCCGGGGCGCGGGAAGCACCGGGGAGCTGTTTTTT
>.|.|TRBV5-1|14|TRBJ1-2
CASSTSTANYGYTF
TGCGCCAGCAGCACGTCAACAGCTAACTATGGCTACACCTTC
>TRBD2|.|TRBV27|16|TRBJ2-2
CASRVFLGLAGGELFF
TGTGCCAGCAGAGTTTTCCTTGGACTAGCGGGCGGGGAGCTGTTTTTT
>TRBD1|.|TRBV15|13|TRBJ1-1
CATSRLQGTEAFF
TGTGCCACCAGCAGATTACAGGGGACTGAAGCTTTCTTT
>TRBD1|.|TRBV5-1|17|TRBJ1-3
CASSLAPGQGGGNTIYF
TGCGCCAGCAGCTTGGCGCCGGGACAGGGAGGCGGAAACACCATATATTTT
>.|.|TRBV27|17|TRBJ1-2
CASSLDWLGIRNYGYTF
TGTGCCAGCAGTTTAGACTGGTTGGGTATCCGAAACTATGGCTACACCTTC
>TRBD2|.|TRBV14|17|TRBJ2-5
CASSQAFSGGPWETQYF
TGTGCCAGCAGCCAAGCTTTCTCGGGAGGGCCTTGGGAGACCCAGTACTTC
>.|.|TRBV7-8|20|TRBJ2-7
CASSLPASAHRRDLIYEQYF
TGTGCCAGCAGCCTACCAGCATCTGCTCACCGGCGGGATTTAATATACGAGCAGTACTTC
>TRBD1|.|TRBV29-1|14|TRBJ1-3
CSVRSGGSGNTIYF
TGCAGCGTGAGATCAGGGGGCTCTGGAAACACCATATATTTT
>.|.|TRBV6-1|14|TRBJ1-1
CASRRDSSNTEAFF
TGTGCCAGCAGGAGGGACTCCTCGAACACTGAAGCTTTCTTT
>.|.|TRBV6-4|17|TRBJ1-2
CASSEQQGPCSNYGYTF
TGTGCCAGCAGTGAACAACAGGGCCCATGCTCTAACTATGGCTACACCTTC
>.|.|TRBV18|15|TRBJ2-5
CASSRQLGGQETQYF
TGTGCCAGCTCAAGACAGTTGGGGGGCCAAGAGACCCAGTACTTC
>TRBD1|few|TRBV28|14|TRBJ1-2
CASSLGQGIYGYTF
TGTGCCAGCAGCCTGGGACAGGGAATCTATGGCTACACCTTC
>.|.|TRBV10-3|14|TRBJ1-1
CAISAHGGDTEAFF
TGTGCCATCAGTGCCCACGGGGGGGACACTGAAGCTTTCTTT
>TRBD1|.|TRBV6-5|15|TRBJ2-7
CASSYAADRAYEQYF
TGTGCCAGCAGTTACGCCGCCGACAGGGCCTACGAGCAGTACTTC
>.|.|TRBV28|15|TRBJ2-1
CASSLSTRSNNEQFF
TGTGCCAGCAGTTTATCCACTAGATCTAACAATGAGCAGTTCTTC
>TRBD1|.|TRBV18|16|TRBJ2-5
CASSLRAGTGDSAQYF
TGTGCCAGCTCACTGAGAGCCGGGACAGGGGATAGCGCCCAGTACTTC
>.|.|TRBV27|17|TRBJ1-2
CASSFLSAWRASYGYTF
TGTGCCAGCAGTTTTCTTTCGGCTTGGAGAGCAAGCTATGGCTACACCTTC
>.|.|TRBV6-1|13|TRBJ2-3
CASSENPARREYF
TGTGCCAGCAGTGAAAATCCGGCACGTCGGGAGTATTTT
>.|.|TRBV4-1|16|TRBJ2-1
CASSQDPGVLLNEQFF
TGCGCCAGCAGCCAAGATCCGGGTGTGTTACTCAATGAGCAGTTCTTC
>.|.|TRBV27|13|TRBJ2-7
CASSFNSGYEQYF
TGTGCCAGCAGTTTCAATAGCGGCTACGAGCAGTACTTC
>.|.|TRBV6-4|14|TRBJ2-7
CASNSDSPTYEQYF
TGTGCCAGCAATTCGGACAGCCCGACCTACGAGCAGTACTTC
>TRBD1|few|TRBV4-1|15|TRBJ1-2
CASSSRDRGDGGYTF
TGCGCCAGCAGCAGCCGGGACAGGGGGGATGGTGGCTACACCTTC
>TRBD2|.|TRBV30|17|TRBJ2-1
CAWEGVTSGLIYNEQFF
TGTGCCTGGGAGGGGGTGACTAGCGGGCTAATTTACAATGAGCAGTTCTTC
>.|.|TRBV6-1|16|TRBJ1-2
CASSGTSGVAGYGYTF
TGTGCCAGCAGTGGAACCTCAGGGGTGGCTGGCTATGGCTACACCTTC
>TRBD1|once|TRBV30|14|TRBJ2-7
CAWRGTGFSYEQYF
TGTGCCTGGAGAGGGACAGGTTTCTCCTACGAGCAGTACTTC
>TRBD1|.|TRBV14|14|TRBJ1-2
CASTTGADYYGYTF
TGTGCCAGCACTACAGGGGCAGACTACTATGGCTACACCTTC
>.|.|TRBV15|12|TRBJ1-2
CATSRGGSGYTF
TGTGCCACCAGCAGAGGAGGGTCCGGCTACACCTTC
>.|.|TRBV7-9|14|TRBJ2-7
CASSSGNRPNEQYF
TGTGCCAGCAGTTCAGGGAACAGACCGAACGAGCAGTACTTC
>.|few|TRBV27|15|TRBJ2-7
CASSSQGPVSNEQYF
TGTGCCAGCAGTTCCCAGGGTCCCGTTTCCAACGAGCAGTACTTC
>.|few|TRBV5-4|13|TRBJ2-3
CASSLATVDTQYF
TGTGCCAGCAGCTTGGCAACTGTAGATACGCAGTATTTT
>.|.|TRBV6-6|14|TRBJ2-7
CASSSDPTVYEQYF
TGTGCCAGCAGTTCCGACCCGACTGTTTACGAGCAGTACTTC
>TRBD2|.|TRBV2|16|TRBJ2-1
CASIEDAGVSYNEQFF
TGTGCCAGCATCGAGGACGCGGGAGTGTCCTACAATGAGCAGTTCTTC
>TRBD1|.|TRBV6-5|15|TRBJ1-2
CASSYGDRGRMGYTF
TGTGCCAGCAGTTACGGGGACAGGGGGCGAATGGGCTACACCTTC
>.|few|TRBV6-5|12|TRBJ1-2
CASLVPGGGYTF
TGTGCCAGCCTCGTTCCCGGGGGAGGCTACACCTTC
>TRBD1|few|TRBV27|17|TRBJ1-1
CASSLTPRQGRVDEAFF
TGTGCCAGCAGTTTAACCCCGCGACAGGGGCGAGTCGATGAAGCTTTCTTT
>TRBD2|.|TRBV5-1|18|TRBJ2-1
CASSFSGLAGELYNEQFF
TGCGCCAGCAGCTTTTCGGGACTAGCGGGGGAACTGTACAATGAGCAGTTCTTC
>TRBD1|.|TRBV5-5|15|TRBJ2-7
CASRPFLDRAHEQYF
TGTGCCAGCAGACCTTTCCTGGACAGGGCCCACGAGCAGTACTTC
>.|.|TRBV2|15|TRBJ2-6
CASRRQVSGANVLTF
TGTGCCAGCAGGAGACAGGTCTCTGGGGCCAACGTCCTGACTTTC